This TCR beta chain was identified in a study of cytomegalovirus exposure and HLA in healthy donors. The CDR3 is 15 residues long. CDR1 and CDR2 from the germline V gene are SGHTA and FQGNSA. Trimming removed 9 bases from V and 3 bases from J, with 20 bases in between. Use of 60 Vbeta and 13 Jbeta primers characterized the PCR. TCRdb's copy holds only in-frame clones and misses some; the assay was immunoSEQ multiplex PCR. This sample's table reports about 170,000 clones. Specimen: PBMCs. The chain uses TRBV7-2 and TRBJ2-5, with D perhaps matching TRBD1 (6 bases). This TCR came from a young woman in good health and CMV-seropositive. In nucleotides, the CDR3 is TGTGCCAGACCTTTAAGTGAGGGGACAAAAGAGACCCAGTACTTC. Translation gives CARPLSEGTKETQYF.